The clone carrying this T cell receptor beta chain showed up just once. Repertoires were generated with immunoSEQ multiplex PCR, while TCRdb's copy carries only in-frame clones and drops some. Of 150,000 to 200,000 clones in the sample, 65% to 90% are singletons; the top ten hold 5.5% to 7.5%. This CDR3 comprises 16 residues. CDR1 is LNHDA, CDR2 SQIVND, per germline (reference sequence). The V end was cut by 3 bases, the J end by 4 bases, with 16 bases between. These data belong to a study of blood T cell repertoires in COVID-19. The wider study: Both acute and convalescent COVID-19 samples were obtained from the United States, Italy and Spain.

This TCR was recovered from a woman aged 40 to 50 with COVID-19, enrolled during active disease. The chain uses TRBV19 and TRBJ1-5; D is possibly TRBD1 (5 bases). Sample: peripheral blood. This CDR3 reads CASSMGRARLNQPQHF. The CDR3 nucleotides read TGTGCCAGTAGTATGGGCAGGGCCCGTTTGAATCAGCCCCAGCATTTT.